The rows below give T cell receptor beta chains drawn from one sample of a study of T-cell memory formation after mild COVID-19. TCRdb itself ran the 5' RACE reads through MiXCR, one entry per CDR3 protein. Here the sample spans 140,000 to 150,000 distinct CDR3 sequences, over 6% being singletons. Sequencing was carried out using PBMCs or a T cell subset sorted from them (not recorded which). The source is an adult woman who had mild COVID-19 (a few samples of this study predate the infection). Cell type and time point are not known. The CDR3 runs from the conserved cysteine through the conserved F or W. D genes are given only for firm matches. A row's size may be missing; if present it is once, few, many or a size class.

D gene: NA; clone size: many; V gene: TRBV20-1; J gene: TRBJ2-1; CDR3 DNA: TGCAGTGCCCCTCGGGGCAACAATGAGCAGTTCTTC; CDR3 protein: CSAPRGNNEQFF
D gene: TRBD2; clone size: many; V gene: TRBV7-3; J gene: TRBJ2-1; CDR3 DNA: TGTGCCAGCAGCCTCGGCCCCACTAGCGGGAAGAATGAGCAGTTCTTC; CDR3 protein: CASSLGPTSGKNEQFF
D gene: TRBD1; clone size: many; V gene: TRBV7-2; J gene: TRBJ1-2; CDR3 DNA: TGTGCCAGCACCACCGGGACAGGGGTCTATGGCTACACCTTC; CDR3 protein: CASTTGTGVYGYTF
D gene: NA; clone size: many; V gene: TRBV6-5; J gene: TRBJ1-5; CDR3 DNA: TGTGCCAGCAGCTCCCGTCCATACTCCACTAGCAATCAGCCCCAGCATTTT; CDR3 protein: CASSSRPYSTSNQPQHF
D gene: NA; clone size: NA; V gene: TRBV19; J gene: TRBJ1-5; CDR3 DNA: TGTGCCAGTACCCCACGATCGGAGTATAGCAATCAGCCCCAGCATTTT; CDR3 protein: CASTPRSEYSNQPQHF
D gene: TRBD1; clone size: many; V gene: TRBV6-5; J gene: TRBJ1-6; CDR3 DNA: TGTGCCAGCAGTTTTGGATTGGACAGGGCTAATTCACCCCTCCACTTT; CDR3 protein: CASSFGLDRANSPLHF
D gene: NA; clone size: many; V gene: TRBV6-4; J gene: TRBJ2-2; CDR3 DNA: TGTGCCAGCAGCCCAACGCCGGGCACCGGGGAGCTGTTTTTT; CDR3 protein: CASSPTPGTGELFF
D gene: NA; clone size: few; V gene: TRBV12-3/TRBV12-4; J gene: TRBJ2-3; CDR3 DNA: TGTGCCAGCAGTACCCCAGGAAGGGGCCGAAAAGATACGCAGTATTTT; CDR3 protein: CASSTPGRGRKDTQYF
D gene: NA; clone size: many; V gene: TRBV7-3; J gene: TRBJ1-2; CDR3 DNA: TGTGCCAGCAGCTTGGGCGGAGCTAACTATGGCTACACCTTC; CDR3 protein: CASSLGGANYGYTF
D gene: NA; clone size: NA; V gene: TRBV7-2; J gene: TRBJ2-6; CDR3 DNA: TGTGCCAGCAGGAGCTCTGGGGCCAACGTCCTGACTTTC; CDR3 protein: CASRSSGANVLTF
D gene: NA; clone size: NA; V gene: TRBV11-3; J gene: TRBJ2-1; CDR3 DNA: TGTGCCACCTGCCTTGGCGGGCAGAACAATGAGCAGTTCTTC; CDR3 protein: CATCLGGQNNEQFF
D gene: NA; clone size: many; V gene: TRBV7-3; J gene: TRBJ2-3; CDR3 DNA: TGTGCCAGCAGCTTAAATCCATCAGATACGCAGTATTTT; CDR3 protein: CASSLNPSDTQYF
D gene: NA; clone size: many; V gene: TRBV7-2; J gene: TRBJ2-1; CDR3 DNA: TGTGCCAGCAGCTTAGTAGAGGGAAGTGAGCAGTTCTTC; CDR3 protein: CASSLVEGSEQFF
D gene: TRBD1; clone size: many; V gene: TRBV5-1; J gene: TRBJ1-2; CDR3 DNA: TGCGCCAGCAGCTCGGACAGGGCGGAGGGTGGCTACACCTTC; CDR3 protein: CASSSDRAEGGYTF
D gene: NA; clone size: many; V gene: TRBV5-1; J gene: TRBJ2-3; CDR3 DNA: TGCGCCAGCAGCTCGACAGGAGACCGCACAGATACGCAGTATTTT; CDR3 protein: CASSSTGDRTDTQYF
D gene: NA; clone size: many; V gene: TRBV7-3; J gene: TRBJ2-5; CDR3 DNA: TGTGCCAGCAGCTTAACGTTTTCAGAGACCCAGTACTTC; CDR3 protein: CASSLTFSETQYF
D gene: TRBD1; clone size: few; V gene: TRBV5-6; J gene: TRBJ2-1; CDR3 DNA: TGTGCCAGCAGCACCGGGACAGACAATGAGCAGTTCTTC; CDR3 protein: CASSTGTDNEQFF
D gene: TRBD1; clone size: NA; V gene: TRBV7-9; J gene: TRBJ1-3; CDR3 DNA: TGTGCCAGCAGCCCCAATCCGGGACAGCACAAGATTGGAAACACCATATATTTT; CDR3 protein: CASSPNPGQHKIGNTIYF
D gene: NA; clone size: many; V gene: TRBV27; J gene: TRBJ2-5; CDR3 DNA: TGTGCCAGCAGTTCCTTGGGGGGTCGCCAAGAGACCCAGTACTTC; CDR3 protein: CASSSLGGRQETQYF
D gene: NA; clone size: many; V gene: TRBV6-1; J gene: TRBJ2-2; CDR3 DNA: TGTGCCATCAGCAGGTTCGCGAACACCGGGGAGCTGTTTTTT; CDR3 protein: CAISRFANTGELFF
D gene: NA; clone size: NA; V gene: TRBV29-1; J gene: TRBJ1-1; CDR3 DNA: TGCAGCGTTGTCCCAGGCACTGAAGCTTTCTTT; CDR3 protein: CSVVPGTEAFF
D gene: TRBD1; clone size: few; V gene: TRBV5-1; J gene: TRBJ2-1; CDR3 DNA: TGCGCCAGCAACAACCGGGACAGGGGGAACAATGAGCAGTTCTTC; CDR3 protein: CASNNRDRGNNEQFF
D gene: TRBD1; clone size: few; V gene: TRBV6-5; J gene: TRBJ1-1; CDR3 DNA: TGTGCCAGCAGTTCCCCGGGACAGGCCACTGAAGCTTTCTTT; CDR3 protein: CASSSPGQATEAFF
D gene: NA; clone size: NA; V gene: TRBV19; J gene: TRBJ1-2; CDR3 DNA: TGTGCCACACTCCTCCGACAAACAGGCGGCTACACCTTC; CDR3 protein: CATLLRQTGGYTF
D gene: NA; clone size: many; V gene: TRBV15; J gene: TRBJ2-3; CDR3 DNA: TGTGCCACCAGCAGAGTGCAGCGGAACACAGATACGCAGTATTTT; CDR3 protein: CATSRVQRNTDTQYF
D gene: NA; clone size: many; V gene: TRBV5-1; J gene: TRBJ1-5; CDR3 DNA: TGCGCCAGCAGCTTGAGTGGTATTAGCAATCAGCCCCAGCATTTT; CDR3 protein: CASSLSGISNQPQHF
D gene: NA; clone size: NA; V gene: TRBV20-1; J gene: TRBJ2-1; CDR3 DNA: TGCAGTGCTAGAGTCCCACGGGCGGGCAATGAGCAGTTCTTC; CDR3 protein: CSARVPRAGNEQFF
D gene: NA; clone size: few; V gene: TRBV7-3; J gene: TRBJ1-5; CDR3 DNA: TGTGCCAGCAGCGTCAGAGGGGGTCAGCCCCAGCATTTT; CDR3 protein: CASSVRGGQPQHF
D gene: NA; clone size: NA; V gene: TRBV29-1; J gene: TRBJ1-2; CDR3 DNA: TGCAGCGCTGCAGAAGGGGGGCCCCCCTATGGCTACACCTTC; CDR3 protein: CSAAEGGPPYGYTF
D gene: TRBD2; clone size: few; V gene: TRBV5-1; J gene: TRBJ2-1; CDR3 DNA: TGCGCCAGCAGCTCTAGCGGGGGGGGGAGGAATGAGCAGTTCTTC; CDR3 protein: CASSSSGGGRNEQFF
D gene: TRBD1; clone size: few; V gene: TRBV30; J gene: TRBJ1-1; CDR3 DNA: TGTGCCTGGGACCCCGGGACAGCTAACACTGAAGCTTTCTTT; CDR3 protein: CAWDPGTANTEAFF
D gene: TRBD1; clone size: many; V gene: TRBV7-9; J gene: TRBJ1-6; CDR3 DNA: TGTGCCAGCAGCTTAGACCTGACAGGGATTTCACCCCTCCACTTT; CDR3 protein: CASSLDLTGISPLHF
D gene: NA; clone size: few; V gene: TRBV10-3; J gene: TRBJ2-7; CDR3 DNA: TGTGCCACCTGCACGGGGGGCAGCGCCTACGAGCAGTACTTC; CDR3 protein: CATCTGGSAYEQYF
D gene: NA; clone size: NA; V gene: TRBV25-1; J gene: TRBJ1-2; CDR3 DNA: TGTGCCAGCAGTGAATCGGGGGGCCAGGGGGGCTACACCTTC; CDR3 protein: CASSESGGQGGYTF
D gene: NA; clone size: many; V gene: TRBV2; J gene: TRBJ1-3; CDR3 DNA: TGTGCCAGCAGTCTCCCGTTTGCAGGCTCTGGAAACACCATATATTTT; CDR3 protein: CASSLPFAGSGNTIYF
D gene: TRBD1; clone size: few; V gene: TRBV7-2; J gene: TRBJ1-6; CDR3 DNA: TGTGCCAGCAGCTCGGGACAGTATAATTCACCCCTCCACTTT; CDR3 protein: CASSSGQYNSPLHF
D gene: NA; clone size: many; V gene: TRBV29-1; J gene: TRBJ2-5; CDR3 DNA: TGCAGCCATGGTGGACAGCTTCAAGAGACCCAGTACTTC; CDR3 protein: CSHGGQLQETQYF
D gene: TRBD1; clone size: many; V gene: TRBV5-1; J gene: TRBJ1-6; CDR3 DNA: TGCGCCAGCAGCTTGGAGGGACAGACGAATTCACCCCTCCACTTT; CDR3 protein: CASSLEGQTNSPLHF
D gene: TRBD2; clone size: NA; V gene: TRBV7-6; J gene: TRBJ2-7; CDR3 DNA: TGTGCCAGCAGCTTAGGGCCGGGGGGGGACACCTACGAGCAGTACTTC; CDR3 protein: CASSLGPGGDTYEQYF
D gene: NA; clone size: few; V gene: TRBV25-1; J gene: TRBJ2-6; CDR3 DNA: TGTGCCAGCAGCCAATCCCCCTCTGGGGCCAACGTCCTGACTTTC; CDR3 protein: CASSQSPSGANVLTF
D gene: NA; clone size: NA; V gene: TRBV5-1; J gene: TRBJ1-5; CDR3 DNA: TGCGCCAGCAGCTTAGCGGCTCCGGGTGGGATCAGGGACAATCAGCCCCAGCATTTT; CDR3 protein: CASSLAAPGGIRDNQPQHF
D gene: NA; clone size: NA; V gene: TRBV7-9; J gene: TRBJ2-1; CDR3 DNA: TGTGCCAGCAGCTTCCCCGGACAGCTGGGGGATGAGCAGTTCTTC; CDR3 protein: CASSFPGQLGDEQFF
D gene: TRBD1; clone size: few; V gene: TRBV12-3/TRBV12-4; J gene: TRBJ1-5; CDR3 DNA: TGTGCCAGCAGTTTAGCACCGGGACAGGTGATGCCCCAGCATTTT; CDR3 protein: CASSLAPGQVMPQHF
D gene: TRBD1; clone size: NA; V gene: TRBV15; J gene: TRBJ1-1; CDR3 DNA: TGTGCCACCAGCAGAGCTTTTGGGACAGAGAACACTGAAGCTTTCTTT; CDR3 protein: CATSRAFGTENTEAFF
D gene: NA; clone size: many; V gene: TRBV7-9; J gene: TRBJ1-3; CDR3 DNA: TGTGCCAGCAGCTCAAACACCAACTCTGGAAACACCATATATTTT; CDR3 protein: CASSSNTNSGNTIYF
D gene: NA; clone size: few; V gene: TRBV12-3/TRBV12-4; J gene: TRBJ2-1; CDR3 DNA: TGTGCCAGCAGTCCTCAACAAACCCGGAACAATGAGCAGTTCTTC; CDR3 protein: CASSPQQTRNNEQFF
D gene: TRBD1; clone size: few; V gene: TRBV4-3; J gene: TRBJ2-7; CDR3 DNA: TGCGCCAGCAGCCAAGGACAGGGCAAGGGCGAGCAGTACTTC; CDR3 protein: CASSQGQGKGEQYF
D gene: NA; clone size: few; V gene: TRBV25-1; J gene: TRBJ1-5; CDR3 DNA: TGTGCCAGCAGTAAACAGAGCAATCAGCCCCAGCATTTT; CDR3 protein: CASSKQSNQPQHF
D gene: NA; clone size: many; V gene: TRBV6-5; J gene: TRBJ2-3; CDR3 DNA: TGTGCCAGCAGTTACACGGGGGGCTCGAATACGCAGTATTTT; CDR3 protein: CASSYTGGSNTQYF
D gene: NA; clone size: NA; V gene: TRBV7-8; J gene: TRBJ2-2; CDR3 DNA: TGTGCCAGCAGCTTACGGGGTTGGGGGGAGCTGTTTTTT; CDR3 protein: CASSLRGWGELFF
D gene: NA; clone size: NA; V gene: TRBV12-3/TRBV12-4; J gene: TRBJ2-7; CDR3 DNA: TGTGCCAGCAGTTTGAGGGACACCCGGGCGGACGAGCAGTACTTC; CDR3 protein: CASSLRDTRADEQYF
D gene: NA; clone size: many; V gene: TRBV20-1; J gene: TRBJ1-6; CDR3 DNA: TGCAGTGCTAGAACGGGTAGTGGGTTTGATTCACCCCTCCACTTT; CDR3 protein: CSARTGSGFDSPLHF
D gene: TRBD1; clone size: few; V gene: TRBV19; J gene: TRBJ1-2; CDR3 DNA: TGTGCCAGTAATCCCGCCGACAGGGGGGCCTATGGCTACACCTTC; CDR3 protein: CASNPADRGAYGYTF
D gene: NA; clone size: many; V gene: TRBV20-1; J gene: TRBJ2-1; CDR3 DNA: TGCAGTGCTAGAGTCTTCGAGACAACAAAGCAGTTCTTC; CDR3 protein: CSARVFETTKQFF
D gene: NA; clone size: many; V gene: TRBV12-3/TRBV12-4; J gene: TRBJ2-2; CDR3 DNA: TGTGCCAGCAGTTTAATACTAGGTCGACCCGGGGAGCTGTTTTTT; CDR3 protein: CASSLILGRPGELFF
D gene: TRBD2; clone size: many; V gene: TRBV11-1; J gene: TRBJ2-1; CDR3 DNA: TGTGCCAGCAGTCCTAGCGGGGTCTTTTACAATGAGCAGTTCTTC; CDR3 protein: CASSPSGVFYNEQFF
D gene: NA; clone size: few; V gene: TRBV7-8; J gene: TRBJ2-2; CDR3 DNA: TGTGCCAGCAGCTTTTCTGCTGACACCGGGGAGCTGTTTTTT; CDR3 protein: CASSFSADTGELFF
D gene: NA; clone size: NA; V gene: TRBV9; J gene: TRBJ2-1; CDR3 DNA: TGTGCCAGCAGCGGGCGGAGGGAAAAACCCTACAATGAGCAGTTCTTC; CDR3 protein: CASSGRREKPYNEQFF